These 2 T cell receptor beta chains originate from one sample sequenced in a study of beta chain features in type 1 diabetes. Since all of the isolated RNA was reverse transcribed, expressed TCRB transcripts were what got sequenced. Profiling relied on immunoSEQ multiplex PCR, and the TCRdb table lists in-frame clones only, not all of them. The sample carries some 330,000 clones, 11% recorded once. The sequenced sample was naive CD4+ T cells from blood. The receptors here all came from a woman in her twenties or thirties in good health.

The V call is TRBV5-1, the J call TRBJ2-7; D is unclear. Germline values: CDR1 SGHRS, CDR2 YFSETQ. This CDR3 is built from 15 residues. Trimming took 5 bases from V and 0 from J, leaving 15 bases between them. CDR3 sequence (DNA): TGCGCCAGCAGTTCCGGTGATCTTAGCTCCTACGAGCAGTACTTC. Translation: CASSSGDLSSYEQYF.

The rearrangement links TRBV5-4 to TRBJ2-5; D is ambiguous. Germline CDR1 SGHNT, CDR2 YYREEE (reference sequence). Trimming took 4 bases from V and 5 from J, leaving 9 bases between them. The CDR3 is 12 amino acids. The CDR3 nucleotides read TGTGCCAGCAGCCCTTACATGGAGACCCAGTACTTC. This translates into CASSPYMETQYF. Combining the CDR3 with reference TRBV5-4 and TRBJ2-5 gives the whole variable domain ETGVTQSPTHLIKTRGQQVTLRCSSQSGHNTVSWYQQALGQGPQFIFQYYREEENGRGNFPPRFSGLQFPNYSSELNVNALELDDSALYLCASSPYMETQYFGPGTRLLVL.